The 5 T cell receptor beta chains given below trace back to one sample, sequenced in a study of blood T cell repertoires in COVID-19. The assay was immunoSEQ multiplex PCR, and TCRdb's table has in-frame clones only and misses some. The table lists more than 95,000 clones, 87% of them singletons. Material: peripheral blood. The receptors were gathered from a human donor in a cohort sampled during active COVID-19.

CDR3 amino acids: CASSPSGSDTQYF. CDR3 nucleotide sequence: TGCGCCAGCAGTCCTAGCGGATCAGATACGCAGTATTTT. This rearrangement joins TRBV5-1 to TRBJ2-3; 7 nucleotides agree with TRBD2. The germline gives CDR1 SGHRS, CDR2 YFSETQ. This CDR3 comprises 13 residues. V lost 5 bases and J lost 4; bases outside the gene matches: 4.

J is TRBJ1-2 and V is TRBV27; 8 bases line up with TRBD1. CDR1 is MNHEY and CDR2 is SMNVEV in the germline V gene (reference sequence). V lost 6 bases, J lost 4 bases, and 10 bases stayed unmatched. This CDR3 comprises 15 residues. The CDR3 sequence: CASRPSAGGLYGYTF. CDR3 in DNA: TGTGCCAGCAGACCCAGCGCAGGGGGCCTCTATGGCTACACCTTC.

The chain employs TRBV7-9 and TRBJ1-6, with 7 bases that match TRBD1. This CDR3 spans 15 amino acids. Germline V gives CDR1 SEHNR, CDR2 FQNEAQ (reference sequence). V lost 5 bases and J lost 6; bases outside the gene matches: 7. The CDR3 region is CASSLTTGFNSPLHF. The CDR3 region has the DNA TGTGCCAGCAGCCTTACGACAGGGTTTAATTCACCCCTCCACTTT.

CDR3 in amino acids: CASSPDRGGTEAFF. In DNA form, the CDR3 reads TGTGCCAGCAGTCCCGACAGGGGGGGCACTGAAGCTTTCTTT. The chain recombines TRBV28 with TRBJ1-1; 9 bases are shared with TRBD1. Germline assignment: CDR1 MDHEN and CDR2 SYDVKM. This CDR3 comprises 14 residues. Losses at the gene ends were 5 bases for V and 4 bases for J; bases not matched to a gene: 5. The variable domain in full, completed from reference TRBV28 and TRBJ1-1, reads DVKVTQSSRYLVKRTGEKVFLECVQDMDHENMFWYRQDPGLGLRLIYFSYDVKMKEKGDIPEGYSVSREKKERFSLILESASTNQTSMYLCASSPDRGGTEAFFGQGTRLTVV.

The chain joins TRBV27 to TRBJ1-1; a possible D gene is TRBD1 (5 bases). With 2 bases removed from V and 0 bases from J, the gap between germline ends came to 10 bases. This CDR3 contains 15 residues. Germline V lookup: CDR1 MNHEY, CDR2 SMNVEV (reference sequence). CDR3 sequence: CASSLLGGLNTEAFF. In nucleotides, the CDR3 is TGTGCCAGCAGTTTACTGGGGGGTTTGAACACTGAAGCTTTCTTT.